This TCR beta chain is from a study of blood T cell repertoires in COVID-19. Study information: Specimens from acute and convalescent COVID-19 originated in the United States, Italy and Spain. Nucleic acid was either cDNA or gDNA, and it came from T cells, B-cell-depleted T cells, or PBMCs.

This CDR3 has 14 amino acids. CDR1 MNHEY and CDR2 SVGAGI come from the germline V gene. The V and J ends lost 5 bases and 9 bases, in that order; junction bases with no gene match: 9. Authors' analysis steps: Researchers report that nucleated cell counts were estimated from reference gene primer amplification. The method was immunoSEQ multiplex PCR; TCRdb's version includes in-frame clones alone and lacks a portion of them. The V and J calls and clone size were taken over from that table, and D and trimming were inferred from the DNA. The repertoire holds 55,000 to 70,000 clones, with about nine tenths as singletons.

The receptor was isolated from a man in his sixties with acute or convalescent COVID-19. The V gene is TRBV6-5, the J gene TRBJ1-5; 8 nucleotides align to TRBD1. Material for sequencing was peripheral blood. The CDR3 DNA follows: TGTGCCAGCAGTAGCCGGACAGGGAATACGCCCCAGCATTTT. Translating it yields CASSSRTGNTPQHF.